The 14 T cell receptor beta chains given below trace back to one sample, sequenced in a study of blood T cell repertoires in COVID-19. TCRdb's copy holds only in-frame clones and misses some; the assay was immunoSEQ multiplex PCR. The sample contains about 280,000 clones, 85% of which appear only once. What was sequenced was peripheral blood. Receptors originate from a man aged 45 to 65 with active or convalescent COVID-19.

The chain couples TRBV4-1 to TRBJ2-1, with a possible D match to TRBD1 (6 bases). This CDR3 is 15 amino acids long. The V end lost 2 bases, the J end lost 3 bases, and 11 bases lay between the germline ends. Germline V gene data show CDR1 as MGHRA and CDR2 as YSYEKL. The CDR3 bases are TGCGCCAGCAGCCAACAGGGGCAGTACTACAATGAGCAGTTCTTC. It is translated as CASSQQGQYYNEQFF.

The chain couples TRBV6-1 to TRBJ2-1; TRBD2 aligns across 12 bases. The CDR3 loop spans 15 amino acids. The V gene end was trimmed by 1 base and the J gene end by 7 bases; junction bases not matched to a gene: 2. Germline V lookup: CDR1 MNHNS, CDR2 SASEGT. The CDR3 DNA reads as TGTGCCAGCAGTGAAGAACTAGCGGGAGGTAATGAGCAGTTCTTC. Translated: CASSEELAGGNEQFF.

This clone was recorded only once. Here the CDR3 DNA reads TGCGCCAGCAGCCAAAGACTAGCGTTGGATGAGCAGTTCTTC. The encoded protein is CASSQRLALDEQFF. The gene calls are TRBV4-1 and TRBJ2-1; 8 nucleotides agree with TRBD2. Losses at the gene ends were 2 bases for V and 8 bases for J; bases not matched to a gene: 5. Germline V gene lookup returns CDR1 MGHRA and CDR2 YSYEKL. The CDR3 totals 14 residues.

This clone came up once. The chain couples TRBV23-1 to TRBJ1-2, with unresolved D. TRBV23-1 is treated as an ORF (open reading frame) with a function not yet certain. V lost 3 bases and J lost 0, with 17 bases in between. CDR3 length: 17 residues. CDR3: CASSHGEPSLANYGYTF. The CDR3 nucleotides are TGCGCCAGCAGTCACGGGGAGCCATCATTAGCTAACTATGGCTACACCTTC.

J is TRBJ2-5 and V is TRBV9; 7 bases match TRBD1. The germline gives CDR1 SGDLS, CDR2 YYNGEE. The CDR3 contains 13 residues. Trimming at V came to 1 base and at J to 7 bases, leaving 4 bases not matched to a gene. The CDR3 loop reads CASSVWSGGTQYF. The CDR3 DNA reads TGTGCCAGCAGCGTATGGTCAGGGGGGACCCAGTACTTC.

J is TRBJ1-5 and V is TRBV10-3; no definite D call. The V end lost 4 bases, the J end lost 6 bases, and 10 bases lay between the germline ends. Germline loops: CDR1 ENHRY, CDR2 SYGVKD. This CDR3 is 13 amino acids long. CDR3 coding DNA: TGTGCCATCAGTGGGAGGGAAGGTCAGCCCCAGCATTTT. As protein: CAISGREGQPQHF.

V is TRBV19 and J is TRBJ2-1; D is possibly TRBD2 (5 bases). This CDR3 has 15 amino acids. In germline, CDR1 is LNHDA, CDR2 SQIVND (reference sequence). V was clipped by 3 bases and J by 4 bases, with 13 bases between them. This chain's CDR3 is CASSISGSPYNEQFF. In nucleotides, the CDR3 is TGTGCCAGTAGTATTAGTGGGAGCCCTTACAATGAGCAGTTCTTC. The variable domain in full, with the rest retrieved from reference TRBV19 and TRBJ2-1, is DGGITQSPKYLFRKEGQNVTLSCEQNLNHDAMYWYRQDPGQGLRLIYYSQIVNDFQKGDIAEGYSVSREKKESFPLTVTSAQKNPTAFYLCASSISGSPYNEQFFGPGTRLTVL.

This chain uses TRBV11-2 with TRBJ1-5; D ambiguous. The CDR3 runs to 15 residues. From germline, CDR1 is SGHAT and CDR2 FQNNGV. Trimming removed 3 bases from V and 4 bases from J, with 13 bases in between. DNA of the CDR3: TGTGCCAGCAGCTTCTCCGGAGGAGATAATCAGCCCCAGCATTTT. Translation gives CASSFSGGDNQPQHF.

The chain has TRBV3-1 (or the pseudogene TRBV3-2) and TRBJ1-1; D is ambiguous. Looked up from germline, CDR1 is LGHDT and CDR2 is YNNKEL (reference sequence). V lost 1 base to trimming and J lost 0 bases, with 9 bases between them. This CDR3 spans 15 amino acids. CDR3 in amino acids: CASSQAAGMNTEAFF. The CDR3 nucleotides read TGTGCCAGCAGCCAAGCGGCGGGGATGAACACTGAAGCTTTCTTT.

The rearrangement uses TRBV9 and TRBJ2-3; D is ambiguous. Trimming stripped 0 bases from V and 3 bases from J, with 8 bases between. The CDR3 sequence is 14 residues long. CDR1 and CDR2 from the germline V gene are SGDLS and YYNGEE. In DNA, the CDR3 is TGTGCCAGCAGCGTAGTTGGTAGAACAGATACGCAGTATTTT. Translation gives CASSVVGRTDTQYF.

The chain recombines TRBV6-5 with TRBJ1-5, with D unresolved. CDR1 is MNHEY, CDR2 SVGAGI, per germline. Trimming took off 5 bases at V and 1 base at J, with 12 bases between the two ends. The CDR3 is made up of 15 amino acids. The CDR3 region is CASSHSGGSNQPQHF. For the CDR3, the DNA is TGTGCCAGCAGTCACAGCGGTGGGAGCAATCAGCCCCAGCATTTT.

A single count supports this clone. The chain links TRBV7-7 to TRBJ2-5; D possibly corresponds to TRBD2 (5 bases). V lost 5 bases and J lost 5, with 15 bases in between. CDR1 SSHAT and CDR2 FNYEAQ come from the germline V gene (reference sequence). The CDR3 sequence is 14 residues long. In DNA form, the CDR3 reads TGTGCCAGCAGCGCCGAGGGCGCCGGGGAGACCCAGTACTTC. The encoded protein is CASSAEGAGETQYF.

CDR3 DNA sequence: TGTGCCAGCAGCTTTGGAGGCGGGAGGTACCACGAGCAGTACTTC. It is translated as CASSFGGGRYHEQYF. The J gene is TRBJ2-7, the V gene TRBV13; 8 nucleotides align to TRBD2. CDR1 is PRHDT, CDR2 FYEKMQ, per germline (reference sequence). The CDR3 totals 15 residues. Germline trimming cut 3 bases from V and 5 bases from J; bases unmatched to any gene: 9.

A remark on this clone: The same CDR3 arises from other DNA sequences in this sample as well. The V gene is TRBV5-1, the J gene TRBJ1-3, with TRBD1 matching 7 bases. Unmatched junction bases numbered 4, after V lost 5 bases and J lost 2 bases. The V gene's germline CDR1 is SGHRS and CDR2 YFSETQ. The CDR3 consists of 14 residues. CDR3 bases: TGCGCCAGCAGTCCCGGGACAGCTGGAAACACCATATATTTT. Its protein product is CASSPGTAGNTIYF. Using reference TRBV5-1 and TRBJ1-3 for the parts outside the CDR3, the full variable domain is KAGVTQTPRYLIKTRGQQVTLSCSPISGHRSVSWYQQTPGQGLQFLFEYFSETQRNKGNFPGRFSGRQFSNSRSEMNVSTLELGDSALYLCASSPGTAGNTIYFGEGSWLTVV.